Sequencing of this T cell receptor (beta chain) was carried out in a study of T cell repertoires in cytomegalovirus infection. Each CDR3 protein is one row after TCRdb ran MiXCR on the reads. There are around 290,000 distinct CDR3 sequences in the sample; about 25% occur only once, and roughly 14% lies in the top ten. Study-level results: Of the TCR beta families, the public ones yielded a cumulative frequency that identified carriers of CMV plus the relevant HLA. The ex vivo response was dominated by HLA-C-restricted CMV-specific TCR beta clonotypes.

The CDR3 has 19 residues. J gave up 2 bases and V 5 bases, and 12 bases lay outside the gene matches. Germline CDR1 MDHEN, CDR2 SYDVKM. This clonotype was counted only a few times. Antigen unknown. The receptor was derived from a human donor in good health (CMV status not recorded). Some clones in this sample may be carry-over from other donors' samples. Sequencing was done on a sample of PBMCs. The chain joins TRBV28 to TRBJ2-3; 14 bases map to TRBD2. CDR3 coding DNA: TGTGCCAGCAGTCCAATCGGAGGGGGACTAGCGGGAGACACAGATACGCAGTATTTT. Amino acids: CASSPIGGGLAGDTDTQYF. Using reference TRBV28 and TRBJ2-3 for the parts outside the CDR3, the full variable domain is DVKVTQSSRYLVKRTGEKVFLECVQDMDHENMFWYRQDPGLGLRLIYFSYDVKMKEKGDIPEGYSVSREKKERFSLILESASTNQTSMYLCASSPIGGGLAGDTDTQYFGPGTRLTVL.